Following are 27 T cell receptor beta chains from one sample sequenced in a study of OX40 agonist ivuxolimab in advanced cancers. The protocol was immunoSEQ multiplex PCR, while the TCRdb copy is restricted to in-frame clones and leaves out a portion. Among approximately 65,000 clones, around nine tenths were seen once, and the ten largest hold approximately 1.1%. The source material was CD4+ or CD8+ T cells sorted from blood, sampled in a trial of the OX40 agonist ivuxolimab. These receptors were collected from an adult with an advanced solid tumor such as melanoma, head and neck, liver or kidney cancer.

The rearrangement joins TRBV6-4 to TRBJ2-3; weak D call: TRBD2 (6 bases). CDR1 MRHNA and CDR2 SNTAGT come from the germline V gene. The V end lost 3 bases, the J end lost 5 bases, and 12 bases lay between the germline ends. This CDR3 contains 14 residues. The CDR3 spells CASSESGGRDTQYF. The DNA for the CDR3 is TGTGCCAGCAGTGAGAGTGGAGGGAGAGATACGCAGTATTTT.

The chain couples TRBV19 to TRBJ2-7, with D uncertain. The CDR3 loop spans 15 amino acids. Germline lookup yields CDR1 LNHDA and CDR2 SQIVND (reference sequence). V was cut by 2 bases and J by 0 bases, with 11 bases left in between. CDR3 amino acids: CASSISAVSSYEQYF. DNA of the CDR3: TGTGCCAGTAGTATAAGTGCGGTGAGCTCCTACGAGCAGTACTTC.

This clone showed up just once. In DNA, the CDR3 is TGTGCCAGCAGTCCGGGGGGGACAGCCCAGCCCCAGCATTTT. Its protein product is CASSPGGTAQPQHF. This chain connects TRBV28 to TRBJ1-5, with 7 bases aligning to TRBD1. Germline V CDR1 and CDR2: MDHEN, SYDVKM. Trimming took 5 bases from V and 7 from J; bases not matched to a gene: 8. CDR3 size: 14 residues.

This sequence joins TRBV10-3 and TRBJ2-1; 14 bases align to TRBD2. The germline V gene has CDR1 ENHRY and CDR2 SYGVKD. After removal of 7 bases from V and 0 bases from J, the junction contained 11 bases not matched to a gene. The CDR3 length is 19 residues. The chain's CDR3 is CAITPRLAGGLSSYNEQFF. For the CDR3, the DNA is TGTGCCATCACCCCCAGACTAGCGGGAGGGCTGAGCTCCTACAATGAGCAGTTCTTC.

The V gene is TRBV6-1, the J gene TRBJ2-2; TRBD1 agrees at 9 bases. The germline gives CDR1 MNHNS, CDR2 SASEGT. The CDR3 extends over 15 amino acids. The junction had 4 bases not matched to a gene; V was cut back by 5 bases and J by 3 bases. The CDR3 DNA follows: TGTGCCAGCAGTCCCCGGACAGGGGACACCGGGGAGCTGTTTTTT. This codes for CASSPRTGDTGELFF.

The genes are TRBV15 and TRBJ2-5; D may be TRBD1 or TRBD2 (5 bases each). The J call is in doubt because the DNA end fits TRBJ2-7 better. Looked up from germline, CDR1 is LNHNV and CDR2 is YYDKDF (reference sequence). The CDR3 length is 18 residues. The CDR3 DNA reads TGTGCCACCAGCAGAGATGGCTCCGTCGCAGGGAGCACGGACGAGCAGTACTTC. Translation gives CATSRDGSVAGSTDEQYF.

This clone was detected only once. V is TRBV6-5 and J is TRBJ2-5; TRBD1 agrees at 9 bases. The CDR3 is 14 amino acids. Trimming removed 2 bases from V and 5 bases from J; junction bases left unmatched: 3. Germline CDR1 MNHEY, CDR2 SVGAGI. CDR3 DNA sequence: TGTGCCAGCAGTTACAACAGGGGGCCGGAGACCCAGTACTTC. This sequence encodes CASSYNRGPETQYF.

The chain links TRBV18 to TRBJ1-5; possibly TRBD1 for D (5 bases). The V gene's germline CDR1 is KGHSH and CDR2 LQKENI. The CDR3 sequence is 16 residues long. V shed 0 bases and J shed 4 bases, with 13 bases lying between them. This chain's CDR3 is CASSPPSGIQNQPQHF. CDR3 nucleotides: TGTGCCAGCTCACCACCGTCAGGGATTCAAAATCAGCCCCAGCATTTT.

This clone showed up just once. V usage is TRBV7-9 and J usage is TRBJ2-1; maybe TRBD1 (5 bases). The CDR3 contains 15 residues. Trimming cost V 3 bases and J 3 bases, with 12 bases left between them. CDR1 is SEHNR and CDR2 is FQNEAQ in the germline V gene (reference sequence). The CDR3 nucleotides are TGTGCCAGCAGCTTTAGCAGGGCGGACTACAATGAGCAGTTCTTC. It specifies CASSFSRADYNEQFF.

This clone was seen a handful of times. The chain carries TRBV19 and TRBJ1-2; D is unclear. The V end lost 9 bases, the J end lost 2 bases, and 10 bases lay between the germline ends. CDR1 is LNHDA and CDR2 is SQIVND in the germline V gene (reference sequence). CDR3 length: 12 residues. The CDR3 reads CASSWGNYGYTF. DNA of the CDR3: TGTGCCAGCTCCTGGGGAAACTATGGCTACACCTTC.

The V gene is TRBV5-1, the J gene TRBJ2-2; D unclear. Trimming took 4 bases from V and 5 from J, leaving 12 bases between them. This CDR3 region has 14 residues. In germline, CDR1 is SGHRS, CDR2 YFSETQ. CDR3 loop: CASSLRTGTGELFF. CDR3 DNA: TGCGCCAGCAGCCTACGGACGGGTACCGGGGAGCTGTTTTTT.

The CDR3 region is CASSDAGVVADTQYF. DNA for the CDR3: TGTGCCAGCAGTGACGCAGGGGTTGTCGCAGATACGCAGTATTTT. This chain connects TRBV6-1 to TRBJ2-3, with D maybe TRBD1 (6 bases). CDR1 and CDR2 from the germline V gene are MNHNS and SASEGT. The CDR3 spans 15 residues. V dropped 3 bases and J dropped 4 bases, with 14 bases sitting between them.

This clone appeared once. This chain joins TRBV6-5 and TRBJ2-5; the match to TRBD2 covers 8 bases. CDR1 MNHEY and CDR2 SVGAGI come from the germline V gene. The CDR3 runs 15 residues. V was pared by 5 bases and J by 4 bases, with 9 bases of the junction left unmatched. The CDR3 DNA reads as TGTGCCAGCAGTCCTCTTTGGCGGGAGGCAGAGACCCAGTACTTC. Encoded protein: CASSPLWREAETQYF.

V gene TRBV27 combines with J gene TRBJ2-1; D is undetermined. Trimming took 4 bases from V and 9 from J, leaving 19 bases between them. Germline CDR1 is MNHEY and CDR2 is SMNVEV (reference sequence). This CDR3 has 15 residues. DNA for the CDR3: TGTGCCAGCAGTTCTATACCCACTGTACATAGTGAGCAGTTCTTC. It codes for CASSSIPTVHSEQFF.

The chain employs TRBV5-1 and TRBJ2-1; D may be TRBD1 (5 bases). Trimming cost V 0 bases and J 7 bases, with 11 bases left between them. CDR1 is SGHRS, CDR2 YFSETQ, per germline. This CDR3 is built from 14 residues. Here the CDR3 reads CASSLGPGRNEQFF. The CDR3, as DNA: TGCGCCAGCAGCTTGGGCCCAGGGCGAAATGAGCAGTTCTTC.

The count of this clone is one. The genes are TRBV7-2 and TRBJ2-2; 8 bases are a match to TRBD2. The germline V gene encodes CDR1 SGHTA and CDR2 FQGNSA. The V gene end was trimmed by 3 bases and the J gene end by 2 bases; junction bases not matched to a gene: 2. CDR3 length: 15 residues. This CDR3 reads CASSFSGTNTGELFF. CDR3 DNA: TGTGCCAGCAGCTTTAGCGGGACCAACACCGGGGAGCTGTTTTTT.

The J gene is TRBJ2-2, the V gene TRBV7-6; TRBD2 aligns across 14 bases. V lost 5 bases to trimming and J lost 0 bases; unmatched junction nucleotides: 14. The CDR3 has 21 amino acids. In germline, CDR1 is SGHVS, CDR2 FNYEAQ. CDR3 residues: CASSPRLPGLAGAANTGELFF. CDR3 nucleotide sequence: TGTGCCAGCAGCCCAAGACTCCCGGGACTAGCGGGAGCAGCGAACACCGGGGAGCTGTTTTTT.

The CDR3 protein is CASSSGGRSGANVLTF. The CDR3 nucleotides read TGTGCCAGCAGCTCGGGCGGGCGGTCTGGGGCCAACGTCCTGACTTTC. The chain couples TRBV11-1 to TRBJ2-6; possibly TRBD2 for D (5 bases). Germline CDR1 is SGHAT and CDR2 is FQDESV (reference sequence). Trimming removed 4 bases at V and 1 base at J, with 11 bases between. This CDR3 comprises 16 residues.

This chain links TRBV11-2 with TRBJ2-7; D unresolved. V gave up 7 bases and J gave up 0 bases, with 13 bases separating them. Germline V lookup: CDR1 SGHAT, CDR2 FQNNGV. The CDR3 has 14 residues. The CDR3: CASTSSLSSYEQYF. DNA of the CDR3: TGTGCCAGCACCTCCTCCTTAAGCTCCTACGAGCAGTACTTC.

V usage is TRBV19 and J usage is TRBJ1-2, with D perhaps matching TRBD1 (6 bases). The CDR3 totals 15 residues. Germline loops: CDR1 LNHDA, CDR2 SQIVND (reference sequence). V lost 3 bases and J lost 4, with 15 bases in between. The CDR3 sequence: CASSMAPDSPYGYTF. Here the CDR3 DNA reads TGTGCCAGTAGTATGGCGCCGGACAGCCCCTATGGCTACACCTTC. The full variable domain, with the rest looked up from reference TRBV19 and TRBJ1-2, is DGGITQSPKYLFRKEGQNVTLSCEQNLNHDAMYWYRQDPGQGLRLIYYSQIVNDFQKGDIAEGYSVSREKKESFPLTVTSAQKNPTAFYLCASSMAPDSPYGYTFGSGTRLTVV.

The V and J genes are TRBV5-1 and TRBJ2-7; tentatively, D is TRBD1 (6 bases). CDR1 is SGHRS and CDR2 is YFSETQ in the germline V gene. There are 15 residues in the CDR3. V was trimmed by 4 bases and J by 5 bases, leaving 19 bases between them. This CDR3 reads CASSPGDLEGDEQYF. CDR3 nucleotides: TGCGCCAGCAGCCCCGGGGACCTAGAGGGGGACGAGCAGTACTTC.

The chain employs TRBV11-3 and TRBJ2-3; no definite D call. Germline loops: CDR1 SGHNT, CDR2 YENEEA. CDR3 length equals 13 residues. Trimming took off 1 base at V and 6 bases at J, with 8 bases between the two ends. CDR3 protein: CASSLGERDTQYF. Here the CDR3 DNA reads TGTGCCAGCAGCTTAGGAGAGAGGGATACGCAGTATTTT.

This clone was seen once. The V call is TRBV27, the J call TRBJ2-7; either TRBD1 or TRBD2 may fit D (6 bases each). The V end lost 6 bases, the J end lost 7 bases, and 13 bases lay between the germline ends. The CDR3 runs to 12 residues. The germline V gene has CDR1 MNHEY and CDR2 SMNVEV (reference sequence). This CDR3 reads CASSLGAGEQYF. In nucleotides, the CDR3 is TGTGCCAGCAGCTTGGGGGCGGGGGAGCAGTACTTC.

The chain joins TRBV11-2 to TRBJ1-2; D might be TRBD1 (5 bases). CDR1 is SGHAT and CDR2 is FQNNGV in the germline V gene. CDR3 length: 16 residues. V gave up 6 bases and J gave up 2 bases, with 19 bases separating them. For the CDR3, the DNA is TGTGCCAGCAGGCGGGCAGGGCAACGCTTAAACTATGGCTACACCTTC. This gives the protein CASRRAGQRLNYGYTF.

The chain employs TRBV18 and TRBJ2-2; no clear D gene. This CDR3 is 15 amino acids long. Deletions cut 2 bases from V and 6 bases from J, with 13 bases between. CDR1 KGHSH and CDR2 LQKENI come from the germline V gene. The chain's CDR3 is CASSPAVIGSGELFF. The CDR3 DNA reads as TGTGCCAGCTCACCAGCAGTGATAGGTTCCGGGGAGCTGTTTTTT.

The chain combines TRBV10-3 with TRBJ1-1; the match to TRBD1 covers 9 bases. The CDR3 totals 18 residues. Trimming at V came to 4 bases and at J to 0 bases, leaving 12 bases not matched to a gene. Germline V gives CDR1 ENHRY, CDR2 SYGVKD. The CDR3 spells CAISARTGDLGMNTEAFF. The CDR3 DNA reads TGTGCCATCAGTGCCCGGACAGGGGACCTTGGGATGAACACTGAAGCTTTCTTT.

In DNA, the CDR3 is TGCAGCGTTGGGGCAGATGCAACTAATGAAAAACTGTTTTTT. Its translation is CSVGADATNEKLFF. The V call is TRBV29-1, the J call TRBJ1-4; D gene uncertain. Germline values: CDR1 SQVTM, CDR2 ANQGSEA. Between the trimmed V and J ends, which lost 4 bases and 0 bases, there was a span of 9 bases. This CDR3 contains 14 residues. The full variable domain, completed using reference TRBV29-1 and TRBJ1-4, is SAVISQKPSRDICQRGTSLTIQCQVDSQVTMMFWYRQQPGQSLTLIATANQGSEATYESGFVIDKFPISRPNLTFSTLTVSNMSPEDSSIYLCSVGADATNEKLFFGSGTQLSVL.